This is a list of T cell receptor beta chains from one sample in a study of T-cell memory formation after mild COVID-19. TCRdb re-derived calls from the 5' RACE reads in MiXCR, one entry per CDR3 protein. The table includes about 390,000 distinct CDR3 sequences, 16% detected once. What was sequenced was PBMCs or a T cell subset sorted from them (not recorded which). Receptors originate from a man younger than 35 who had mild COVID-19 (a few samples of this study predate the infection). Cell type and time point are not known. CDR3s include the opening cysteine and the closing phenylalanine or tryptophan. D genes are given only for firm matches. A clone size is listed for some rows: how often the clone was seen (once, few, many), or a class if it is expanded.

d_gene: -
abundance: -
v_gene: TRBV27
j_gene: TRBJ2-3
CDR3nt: TGTGCCAGCAGTCCCGCCCCCGGGGGCCCCACAGATACGCAGTATTTT
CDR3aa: CASSPAPGGPTDTQYF

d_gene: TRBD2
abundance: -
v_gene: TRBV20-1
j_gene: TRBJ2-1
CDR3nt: TGCAGTGCGCCAGGACTAGATGGCTCCTACAATGAGCAGTTCTTC
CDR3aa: CSAPGLDGSYNEQFF

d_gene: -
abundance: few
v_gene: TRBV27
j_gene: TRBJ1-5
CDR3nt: TGTGCCAGCAATAATCGGGGCCAGCCCCAGCATTTT
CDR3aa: CASNNRGQPQHF

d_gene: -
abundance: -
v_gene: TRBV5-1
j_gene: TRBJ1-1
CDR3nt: TGCGCCAGCAGCTTGAGTGGCACAGGGAGAGCTGAAGCTTTCTTT
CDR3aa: CASSLSGTGRAEAFF

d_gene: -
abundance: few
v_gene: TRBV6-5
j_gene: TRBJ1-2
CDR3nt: TGTGCCAGCAGCTCCCCCAGACTTAACTATGGCTACACCTTC
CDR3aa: CASSSPRLNYGYTF

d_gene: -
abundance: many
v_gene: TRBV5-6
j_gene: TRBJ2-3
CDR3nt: TGTGCCAGCAGCTTCCGGCAGGCAGATACGCAGTATTTT
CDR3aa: CASSFRQADTQYF

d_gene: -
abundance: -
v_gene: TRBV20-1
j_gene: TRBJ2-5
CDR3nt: TGCAGTGCTAGATCGGGAGAGACCCAGTACTTC
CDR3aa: CSARSGETQYF

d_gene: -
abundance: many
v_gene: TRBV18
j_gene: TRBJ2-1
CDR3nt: TGTGCCAGCTCACCTCCGGGTCAGAGCTCCTACAATGAGCAGTTCTTC
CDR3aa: CASSPPGQSSYNEQFF

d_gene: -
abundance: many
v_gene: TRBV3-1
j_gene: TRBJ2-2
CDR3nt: TGTGCCAGCAGCCAAGACCCAAACACCGGGGAGCTGTTTTTT
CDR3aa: CASSQDPNTGELFF

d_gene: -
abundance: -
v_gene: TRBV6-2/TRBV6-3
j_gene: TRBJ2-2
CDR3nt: TGTGCCAGCAGTTACTCGAAAAGGGACACCGGGGAGCTGTTTTTT
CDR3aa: CASSYSKRDTGELFF

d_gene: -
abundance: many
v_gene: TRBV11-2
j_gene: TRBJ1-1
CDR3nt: TGTGCCAGCAGCCCGAGAATGAACACTGAAGCTTTCTTT
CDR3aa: CASSPRMNTEAFF

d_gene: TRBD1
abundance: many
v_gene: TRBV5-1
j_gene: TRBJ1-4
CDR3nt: TGCGCCAGCAGCTTGGGACAGGGGAGCAATGAAAAACTGTTTTTT
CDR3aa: CASSLGQGSNEKLFF

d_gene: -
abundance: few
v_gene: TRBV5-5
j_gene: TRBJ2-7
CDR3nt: TGTGCCAGCAGCTGGGCGCCGAAGGGGGGACCCTACGAGCAGTACTTC
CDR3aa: CASSWAPKGGPYEQYF

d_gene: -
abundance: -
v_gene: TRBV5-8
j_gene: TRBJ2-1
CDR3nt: TGTGCCAGCAGCTCCGAGGCTGGCCCCCACTGGGGGCAGTTCTTC
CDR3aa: CASSSEAGPHWGQFF

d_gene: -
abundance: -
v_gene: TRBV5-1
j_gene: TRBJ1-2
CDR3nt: TGCGCCAGCAGCTTGGGGTCGACTTTCTATGGCTACACCTTC
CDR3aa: CASSLGSTFYGYTF

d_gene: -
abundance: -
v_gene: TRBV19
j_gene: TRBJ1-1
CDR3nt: TGTGCCACCGCTCGGGGCACTGAAGCTTTCTTT
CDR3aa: CATARGTEAFF